This T cell receptor (beta chain) was obtained from a study of technical replicates of blood from several donors. Repertoires were generated with immunoSEQ multiplex PCR, while TCRdb's copy carries only in-frame clones and drops some. The sample gives 95,000 to 100,000 clones, nearly 96% of which show up once; over 0.2% is in the top ten. The CDR3 runs 17 residues. CDR1 is SGHTA and CDR2 is FQGNSA in the germline V gene. Trimming cost V 5 bases and J 8 bases; bases outside gene matches: 17. This TCR was sampled from a human donor in good health. The material sequenced was T cells isolated from PBMCs. The chain has TRBV7-2 and TRBJ2-1; 8 bases map to TRBD2. The CDR3 nucleotides are TGTGCCAGCAGCCCTAAAGGGGCCAGCGGGAGTACGGATGAGCAGTTCTTC. The encoded protein is CASSPKGASGSTDEQFF.